What follows is one T cell receptor beta chain and its context. The antigen is unknown. Its ends do not fully match the called genes, so a read error is possible. These data come from a study of tumor-infiltrating lymphocytes in glioblastoma multiforme. General study findings and limits: Just one glioblastoma patient contributed to the TCR-mutation comparison. No surface-marker sorting into functional T cell subtypes was done.

The CDR3 length is 16 residues. Germline V gene sequence: CDR1 SGHAT, CDR2 FQNNGV. TCR beta libraries were built from RNA through three nested multiplex PCR rounds using modified ARM-PCR. TCRB cDNA was made from 0.5 ug total RNA. No unique molecular identifiers were described for these TCRB libraries. MiXCR was run by TCRdb on the multiplex PCR reads, yielding one entry per CDR3 protein. The repertoire consists of roughly 15,000 distinct CDR3 sequences, with around 72% occurring once and the leading ten covering 30% to 45%. Material for sequencing was brain tumor tissue. The rearrangement joins TRBV11-2 to TRBJ2-1; D perhaps matches TRBD1 (6 bases). The clonotype comes from a male donor with glioblastoma. This chain's CDR3 is CASSLVRGFAYNEKLF. For the CDR3, the DNA is TGTGCCAGCAGCTTAGTTAGGGGGTTCGCTTACAATGAGAAGTTATTC.